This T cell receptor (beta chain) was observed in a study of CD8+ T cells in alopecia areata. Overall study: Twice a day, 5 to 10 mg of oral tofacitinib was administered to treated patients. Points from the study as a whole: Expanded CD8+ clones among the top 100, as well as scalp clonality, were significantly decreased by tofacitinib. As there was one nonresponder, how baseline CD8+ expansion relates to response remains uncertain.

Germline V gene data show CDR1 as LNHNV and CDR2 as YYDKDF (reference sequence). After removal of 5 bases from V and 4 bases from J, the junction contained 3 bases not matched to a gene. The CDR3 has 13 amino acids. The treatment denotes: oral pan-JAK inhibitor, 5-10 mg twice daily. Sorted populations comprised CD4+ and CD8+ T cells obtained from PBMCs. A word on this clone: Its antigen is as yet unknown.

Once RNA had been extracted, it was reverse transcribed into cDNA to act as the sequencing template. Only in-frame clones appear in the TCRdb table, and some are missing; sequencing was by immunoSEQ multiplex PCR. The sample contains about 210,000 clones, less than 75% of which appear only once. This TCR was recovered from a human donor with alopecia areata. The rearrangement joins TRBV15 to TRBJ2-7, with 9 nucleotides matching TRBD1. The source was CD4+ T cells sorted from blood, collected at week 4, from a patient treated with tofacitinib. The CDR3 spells CATSPGQGYEQYF. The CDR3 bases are TGTGCCACCAGCCCGGGACAGGGATACGAGCAGTACTTC.